This TCR beta chain was sequenced for a study of blood T cell repertoires in COVID-19. Study-wide context: Nucleic acid was either cDNA or gDNA, and it came from T cells, B-cell-depleted T cells, or PBMCs.

Trimming stripped 6 bases from V and 0 bases from J, with 11 bases between. CDR1 and CDR2 from the germline V gene are MNHNY and SVGAGI (reference sequence). The CDR3 extends over 14 amino acids. This clone appeared a few times. Original handling: The assay estimated nucleated cells by amplifying reference gene primers. Sequencing was performed with immunoSEQ multiplex PCR; in TCRdb, only in-frame clones are kept and a portion is missing. Clonal size and the V and J genes are those of that table, whereas D and trimming came from the DNA. Of about 160,000 clones listed, approximately 88% are singletons.

The receptor comes from a woman in her fifties or sixties who had recovered from COVID-19. Sequencing used peripheral blood. This rearrangement joins TRBV6-6 to TRBJ1-1; TRBD1 might be the D (5 bases). The CDR3 spells CASRQGRMNTEAFF. The CDR3 DNA reads TGTGCCAGCAGGCAGGGTAGAATGAACACTGAAGCTTTCTTT.